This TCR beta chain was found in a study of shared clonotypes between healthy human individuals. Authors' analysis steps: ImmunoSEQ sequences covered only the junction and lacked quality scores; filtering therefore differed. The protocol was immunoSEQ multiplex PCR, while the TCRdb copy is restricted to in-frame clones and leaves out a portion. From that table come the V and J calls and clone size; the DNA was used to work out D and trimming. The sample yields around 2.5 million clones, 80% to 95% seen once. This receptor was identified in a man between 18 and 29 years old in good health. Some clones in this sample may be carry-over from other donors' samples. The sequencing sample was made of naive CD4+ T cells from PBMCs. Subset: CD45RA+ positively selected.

CDR3 sequence (DNA): TGTGCCAGCAGCTTAGGGCCTAGCGGGGCCACAGATACGCAGTATTTT. Protein sequence: CASSLGPSGATDTQYF. J is TRBJ2-3 and V is TRBV7-3; 9 nucleotides align to TRBD2. Germline values: CDR1 SGHTA, CDR2 FQGTGA. Trimming removed 2 bases from V and 2 bases from J; junction bases left unmatched: 5. The CDR3 is made up of 16 amino acids.